The clone carrying this T cell receptor beta chain appeared a single time. Its cognate antigen is unknown. V lost 6 bases and J 2 bases, leaving 20 bases between the germline ends. The CDR3 totals 17 residues. Germline loops: CDR1 MGHRA, CDR2 YSYEKL. The data originate from a study of shared clonotypes between healthy human individuals. Data came from immunoSEQ multiplex PCR; TCRdb stores just in-frame clones and leaves some out. This sample has around 1.5 million clones, with around 98% found just once. Study-wide results and caveats: Among donors, sharing of clonotypes was expected to be affected by sequencing depth.

This chain joins TRBV4-1 and TRBJ1-5; D gene unclear. Sequenced sample: naive CD4+ T cells sorted from blood. The subset here: CD45RA+ positively selected. This clonotype originated in a man aged 25 to 40 in good health. The CDR3 nucleotides are TGCGCCAGCAGTACATCCCCCATCCCGGGATGCAATCAGCCCCAGCATTTT. The encoded protein is CASSTSPIPGCNQPQHF.